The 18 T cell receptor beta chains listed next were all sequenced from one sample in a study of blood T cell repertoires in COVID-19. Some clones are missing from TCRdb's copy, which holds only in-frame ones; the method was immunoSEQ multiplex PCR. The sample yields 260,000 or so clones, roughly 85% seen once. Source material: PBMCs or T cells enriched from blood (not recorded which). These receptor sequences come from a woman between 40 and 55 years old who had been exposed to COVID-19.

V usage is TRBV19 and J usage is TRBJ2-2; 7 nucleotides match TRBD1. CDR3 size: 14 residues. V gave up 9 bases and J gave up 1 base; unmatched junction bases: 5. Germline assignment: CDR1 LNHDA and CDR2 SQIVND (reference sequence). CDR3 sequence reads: CARRGQRNTGELFF. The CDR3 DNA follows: TGTGCCAGGAGGGGACAGCGGAACACCGGGGAGCTGTTTTTT.

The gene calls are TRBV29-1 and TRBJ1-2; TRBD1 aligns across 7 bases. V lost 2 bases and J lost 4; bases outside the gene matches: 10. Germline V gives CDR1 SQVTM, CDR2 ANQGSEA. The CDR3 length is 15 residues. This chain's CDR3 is CSVERPTGLSYGYTF. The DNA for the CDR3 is TGCAGCGTTGAACGGCCGACAGGGCTATCCTATGGCTACACCTTC.

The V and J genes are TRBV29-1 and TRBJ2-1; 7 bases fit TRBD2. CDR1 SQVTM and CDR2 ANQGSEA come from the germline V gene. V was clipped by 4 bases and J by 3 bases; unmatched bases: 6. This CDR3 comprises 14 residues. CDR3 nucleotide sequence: TGCAGCGTTGTCGGGGGGAATTTCTACAATGAGCAGTTCTTC. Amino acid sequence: CSVVGGNFYNEQFF.

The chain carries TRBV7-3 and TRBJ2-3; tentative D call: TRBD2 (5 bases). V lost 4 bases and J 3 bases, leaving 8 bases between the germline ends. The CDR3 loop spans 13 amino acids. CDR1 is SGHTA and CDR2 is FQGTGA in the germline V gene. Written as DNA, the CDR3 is TGTGCCAGCAGCTCTAGCAGGACAGATACGCAGTATTTT. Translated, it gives CASSSSRTDTQYF.

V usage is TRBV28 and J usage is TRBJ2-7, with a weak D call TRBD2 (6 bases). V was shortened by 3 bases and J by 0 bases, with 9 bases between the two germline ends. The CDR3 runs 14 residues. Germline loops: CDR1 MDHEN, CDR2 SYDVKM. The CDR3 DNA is TGTGCCAGCAGTTTGGGGGGTAGCTCCTACGAGCAGTACTTC. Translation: CASSLGGSSYEQYF.

The chain's CDR3 is CASSLGANQPQHF. The DNA for the CDR3 is TGTGCCAGCAGTTTGGGAGCTAATCAGCCCCAGCATTTT. The chain is built from TRBV6-5 and TRBJ1-5, with D unresolved. V dropped 4 bases and J dropped 4 bases, with 8 bases sitting between them. Germline V gives CDR1 MNHEY, CDR2 SVGAGI. This CDR3 has 13 residues.

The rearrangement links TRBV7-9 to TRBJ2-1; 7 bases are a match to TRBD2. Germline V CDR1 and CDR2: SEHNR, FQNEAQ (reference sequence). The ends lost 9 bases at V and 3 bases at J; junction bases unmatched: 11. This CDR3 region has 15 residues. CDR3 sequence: CASQGGAGFYNEQFF. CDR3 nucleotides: TGTGCCAGTCAGGGAGGGGCGGGATTCTACAATGAGCAGTTCTTC.

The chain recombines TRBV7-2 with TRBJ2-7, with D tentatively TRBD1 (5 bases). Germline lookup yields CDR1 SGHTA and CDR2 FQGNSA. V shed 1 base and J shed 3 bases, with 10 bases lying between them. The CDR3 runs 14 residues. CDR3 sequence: CASSLVRAVYEQYF. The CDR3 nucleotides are TGTGCCAGCAGCTTAGTCAGGGCGGTCTACGAGCAGTACTTC.

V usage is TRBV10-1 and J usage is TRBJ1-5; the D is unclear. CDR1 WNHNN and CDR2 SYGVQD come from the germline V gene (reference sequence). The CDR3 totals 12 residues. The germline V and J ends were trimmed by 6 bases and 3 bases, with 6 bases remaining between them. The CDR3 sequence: CASRLNNQPQHF. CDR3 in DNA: TGCGCCAGCAGACTGAACAATCAGCCCCAGCATTTT.

CDR3 sequence: CASSQDLRASGGTDTQYF. The CDR3 DNA is TGTGCCAGCAGCCAAGATCTTAGGGCTAGCGGGGGCACAGATACGCAGTATTTT. This sequence joins TRBV3-1 (or the pseudogene TRBV3-2) and TRBJ2-3; 9 nucleotides align to TRBD2. The CDR3 length is 18 residues. Trimming at V came to 0 bases and at J to 1 base, leaving 8 bases not matched to a gene. Germline lookup yields CDR1 LGHDT and CDR2 YNNKEL (reference sequence).

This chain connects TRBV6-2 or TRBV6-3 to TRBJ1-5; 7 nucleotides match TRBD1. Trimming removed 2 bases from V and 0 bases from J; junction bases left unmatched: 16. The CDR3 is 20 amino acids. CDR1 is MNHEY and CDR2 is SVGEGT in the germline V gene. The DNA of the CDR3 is TGTGCCAGCAGTTACCAAACAATTTGGACAGGAGAGTATAGCAATCAGCCCCAGCATTTT. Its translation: CASSYQTIWTGEYSNQPQHF.

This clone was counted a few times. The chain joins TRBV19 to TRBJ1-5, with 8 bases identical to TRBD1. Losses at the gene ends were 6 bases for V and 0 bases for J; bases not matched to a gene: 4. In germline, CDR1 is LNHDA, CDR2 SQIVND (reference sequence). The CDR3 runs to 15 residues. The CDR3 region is CASSRQGYSNQPQHF. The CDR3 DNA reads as TGTGCCAGTAGCCGACAGGGGTATAGCAATCAGCCCCAGCATTTT.

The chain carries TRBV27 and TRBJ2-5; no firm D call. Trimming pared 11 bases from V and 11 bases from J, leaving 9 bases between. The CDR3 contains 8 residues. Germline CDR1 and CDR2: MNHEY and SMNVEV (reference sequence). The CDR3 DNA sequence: TGTGCCGGCTCCCCGCAGTACTTC. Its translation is CAGSPQYF.

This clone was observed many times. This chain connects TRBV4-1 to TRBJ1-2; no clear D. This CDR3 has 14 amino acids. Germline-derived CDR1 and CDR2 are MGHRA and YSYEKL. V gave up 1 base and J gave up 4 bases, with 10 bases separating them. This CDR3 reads CASSQGVQIYGYTF. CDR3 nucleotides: TGCGCCAGCAGCCAAGGTGTTCAGATCTATGGCTACACCTTC.

The CDR3, as DNA: TGCGCCAGCAGCTCCGAGGGACAGAACACTGAAGCTTTCTTT. Encoded protein: CASSSEGQNTEAFF. The rearrangement uses TRBV5-1 and TRBJ1-1; the D gene is possibly TRBD1 (6 bases). Per germline, CDR1 SGHRS and CDR2 YFSETQ. The length of the CDR3 is 14 residues. Trimming stripped 3 bases from V and 1 base from J, with 10 bases between.

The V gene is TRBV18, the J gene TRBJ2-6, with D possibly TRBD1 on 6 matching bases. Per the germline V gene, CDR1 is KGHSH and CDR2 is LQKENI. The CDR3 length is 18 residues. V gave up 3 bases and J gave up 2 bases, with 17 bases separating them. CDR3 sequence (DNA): TGTGCCAGCTCACCCCCACAGGGTGATCTCCCTGGGGCCAACGTCCTGACTTTC. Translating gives CASSPPQGDLPGANVLTF. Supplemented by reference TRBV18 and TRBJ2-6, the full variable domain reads NAGVMQNPRHLVRRRGQEARLRCSPMKGHSHVYWYRQLPEEGLKFMVYLQKENIIDESGMPKERFSAEFPKEGPSILRIQQVVRGDSAAYFCASSPPQGDLPGANVLTFGAGSRLTVL.

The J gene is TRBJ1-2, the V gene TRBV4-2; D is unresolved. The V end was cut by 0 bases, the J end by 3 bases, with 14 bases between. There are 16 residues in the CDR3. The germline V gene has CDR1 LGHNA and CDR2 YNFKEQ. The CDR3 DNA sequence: TGTGCCAGCAGCCAAGAACTCCGGGGTCAGGACTATGGCTACACCTTC. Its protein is CASSQELRGQDYGYTF.

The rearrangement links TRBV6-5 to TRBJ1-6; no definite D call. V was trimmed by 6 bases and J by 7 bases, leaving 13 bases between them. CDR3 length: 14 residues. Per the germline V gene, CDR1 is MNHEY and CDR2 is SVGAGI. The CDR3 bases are TGTGCCAGCAGAGCGCTAGATTCCAATTCACCCCTCCACTTT. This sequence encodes CASRALDSNSPLHF.